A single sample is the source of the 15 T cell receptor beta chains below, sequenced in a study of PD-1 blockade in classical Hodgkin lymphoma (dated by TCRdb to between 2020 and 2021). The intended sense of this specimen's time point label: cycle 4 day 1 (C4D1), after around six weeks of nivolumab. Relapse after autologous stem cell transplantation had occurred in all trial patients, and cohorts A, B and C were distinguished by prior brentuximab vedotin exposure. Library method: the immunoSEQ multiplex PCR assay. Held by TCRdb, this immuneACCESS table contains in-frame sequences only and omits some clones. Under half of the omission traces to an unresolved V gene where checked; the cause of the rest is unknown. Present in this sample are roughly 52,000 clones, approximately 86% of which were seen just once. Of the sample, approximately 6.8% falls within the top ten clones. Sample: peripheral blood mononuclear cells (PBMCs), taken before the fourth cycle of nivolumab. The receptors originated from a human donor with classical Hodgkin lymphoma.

CDR3 loop: CASSQLPTTGEKLFF. CDR3 in DNA: TGTGCCAGCAGCCAACTACCCACAACGGGGGAAAAACTGTTTTTT. The chain joins TRBV4-2 to TRBJ1-4; the D is unclear. The CDR3 loop spans 15 amino acids. CDR1 and CDR2 (germline): LGHNA, YNFKEQ. V was cut by 2 bases and J by 8 bases, with 15 bases left in between.

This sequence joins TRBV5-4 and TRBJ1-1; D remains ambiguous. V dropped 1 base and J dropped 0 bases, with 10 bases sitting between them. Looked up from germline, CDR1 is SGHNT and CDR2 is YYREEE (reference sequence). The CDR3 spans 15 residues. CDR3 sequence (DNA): TGTGCCAGCAGCTTGATCCGGTCGATGAACACTGAAGCTTTCTTT. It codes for CASSLIRSMNTEAFF.

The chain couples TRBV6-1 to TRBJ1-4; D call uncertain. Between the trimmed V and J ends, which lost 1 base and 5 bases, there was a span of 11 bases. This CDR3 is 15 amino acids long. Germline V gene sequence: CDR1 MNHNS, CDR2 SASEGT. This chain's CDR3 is CASSEGVRGNEKLFF. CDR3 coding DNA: TGTGCCAGCAGTGAAGGGGTGAGAGGGAATGAAAAACTGTTTTTT.

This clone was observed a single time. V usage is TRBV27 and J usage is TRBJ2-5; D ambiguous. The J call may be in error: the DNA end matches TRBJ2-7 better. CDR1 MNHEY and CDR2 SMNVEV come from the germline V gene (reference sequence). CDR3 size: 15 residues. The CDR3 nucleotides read TGTGCCAGCAGTTTATCGAAATTCTACTCCTACGAGCAGTACTTC. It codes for CASSLSKFYSYEQYF.

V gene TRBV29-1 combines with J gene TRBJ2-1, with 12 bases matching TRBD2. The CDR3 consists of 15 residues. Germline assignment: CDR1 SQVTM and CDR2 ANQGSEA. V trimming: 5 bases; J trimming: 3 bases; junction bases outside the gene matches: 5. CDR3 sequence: CSVSTSGSVYNEQFF. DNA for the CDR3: TGCAGCGTTTCGACTAGCGGGAGTGTCTACAATGAGCAGTTCTTC.

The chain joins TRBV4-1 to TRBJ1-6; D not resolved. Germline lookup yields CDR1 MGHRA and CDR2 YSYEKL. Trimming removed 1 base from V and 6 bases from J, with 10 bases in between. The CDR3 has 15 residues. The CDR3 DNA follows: TGCGCCAGCAGCCAAGGAACAGCCCTTAATTCACCCCTCCACTTT. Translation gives CASSQGTALNSPLHF.

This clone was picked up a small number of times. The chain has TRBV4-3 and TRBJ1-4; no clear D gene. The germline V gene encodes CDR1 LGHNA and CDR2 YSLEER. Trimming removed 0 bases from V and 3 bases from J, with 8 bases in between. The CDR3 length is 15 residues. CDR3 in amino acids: CASSQDREANEKLFF. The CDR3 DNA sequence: TGCGCCAGCAGCCAAGATCGGGAGGCTAATGAAAAACTGTTTTTT.

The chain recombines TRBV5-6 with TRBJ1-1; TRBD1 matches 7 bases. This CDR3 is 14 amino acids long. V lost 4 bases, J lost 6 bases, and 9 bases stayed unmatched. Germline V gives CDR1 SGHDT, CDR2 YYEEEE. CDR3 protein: CASSLGAGGAEAFF. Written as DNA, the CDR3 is TGTGCCAGCAGCCTCGGGGCAGGGGGGGCTGAAGCTTTCTTT.

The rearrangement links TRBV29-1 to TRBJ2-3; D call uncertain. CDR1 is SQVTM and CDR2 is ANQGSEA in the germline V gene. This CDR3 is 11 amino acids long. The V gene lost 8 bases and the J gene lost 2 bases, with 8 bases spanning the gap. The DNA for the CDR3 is TGCAGCCTCCGGATCACAGATACGCAGTATTTT. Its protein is CSLRITDTQYF.

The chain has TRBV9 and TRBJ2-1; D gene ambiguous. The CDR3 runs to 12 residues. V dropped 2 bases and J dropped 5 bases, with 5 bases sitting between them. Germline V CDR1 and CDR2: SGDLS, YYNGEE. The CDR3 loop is CASSVTDNEQFF. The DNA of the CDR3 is TGTGCCAGCAGCGTGACGGACAATGAGCAGTTCTTC.

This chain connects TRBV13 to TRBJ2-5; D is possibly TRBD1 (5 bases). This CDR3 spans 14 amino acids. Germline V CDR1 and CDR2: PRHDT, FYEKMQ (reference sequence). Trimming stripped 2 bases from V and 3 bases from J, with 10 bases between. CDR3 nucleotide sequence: TGTGCCAGCAGCTTAAGGGGCCCGGAAGAGACCCAGTACTTC. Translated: CASSLRGPEETQYF.

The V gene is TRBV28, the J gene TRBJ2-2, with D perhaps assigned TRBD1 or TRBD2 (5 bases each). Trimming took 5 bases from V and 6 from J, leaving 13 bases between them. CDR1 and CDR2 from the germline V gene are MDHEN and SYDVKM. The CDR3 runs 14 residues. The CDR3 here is CASSAPGPAGELFF. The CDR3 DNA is TGTGCCAGCAGTGCGCCGGGACCCGCCGGGGAGCTGTTTTTT. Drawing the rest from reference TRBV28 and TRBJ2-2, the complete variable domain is DVKVTQSSRYLVKRTGEKVFLECVQDMDHENMFWYRQDPGLGLRLIYFSYDVKMKEKGDIPEGYSVSREKKERFSLILESASTNQTSMYLCASSAPGPAGELFFGEGSRLTVL.

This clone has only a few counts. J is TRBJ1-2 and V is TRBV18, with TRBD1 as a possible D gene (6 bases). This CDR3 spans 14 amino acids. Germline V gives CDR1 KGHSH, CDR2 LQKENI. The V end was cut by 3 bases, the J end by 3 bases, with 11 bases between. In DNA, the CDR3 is TGTGCCAGCTCACCCCTAGGGGGGTACTATGGCTACACCTTC. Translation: CASSPLGGYYGYTF.

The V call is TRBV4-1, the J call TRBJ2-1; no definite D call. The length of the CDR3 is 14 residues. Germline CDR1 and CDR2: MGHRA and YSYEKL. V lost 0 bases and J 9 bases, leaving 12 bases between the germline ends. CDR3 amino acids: CASSQDLYYVEQFF. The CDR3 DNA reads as TGCGCCAGCAGCCAAGACTTATATTACGTTGAGCAGTTCTTC.

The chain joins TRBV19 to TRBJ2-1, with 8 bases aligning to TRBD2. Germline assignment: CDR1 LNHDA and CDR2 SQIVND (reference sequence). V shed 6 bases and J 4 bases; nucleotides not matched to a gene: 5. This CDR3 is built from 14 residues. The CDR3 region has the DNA TGTGCCAGTAGATCGGGAGGGTTATACAATGAGCAGTTCTTC. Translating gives CASRSGGLYNEQFF.